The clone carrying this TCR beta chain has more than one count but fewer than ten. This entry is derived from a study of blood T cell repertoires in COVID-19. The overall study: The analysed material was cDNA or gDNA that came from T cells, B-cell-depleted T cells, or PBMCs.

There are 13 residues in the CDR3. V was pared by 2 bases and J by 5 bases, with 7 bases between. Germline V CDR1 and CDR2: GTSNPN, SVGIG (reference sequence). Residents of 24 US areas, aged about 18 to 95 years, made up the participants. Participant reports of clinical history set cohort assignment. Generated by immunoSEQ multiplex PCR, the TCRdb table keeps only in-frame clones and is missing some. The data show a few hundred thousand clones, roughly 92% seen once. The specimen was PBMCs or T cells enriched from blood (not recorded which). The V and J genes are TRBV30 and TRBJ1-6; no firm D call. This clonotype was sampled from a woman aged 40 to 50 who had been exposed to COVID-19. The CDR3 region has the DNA TGTGCCTGGAGTAGCAACGATAATTCACCCCTCCACTTT. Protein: CAWSSNDNSPLHF.